The present TCR beta chain was sequenced within a study of blood T cell repertoires in COVID-19. Turning to the study itself: From the United States, Italy and Spain came samples of acute and convalescent COVID-19.

Per the authors' pipeline: Estimation of nucleated cell counts was performed using reference gene primer amplification. The data were produced by immunoSEQ multiplex PCR, yet TCRdb's version contains in-frame clones alone and is incomplete. Clone size and the V and J calls come from that table; the DNA yielded D and trimming. The sample contains 150,000 to 170,000 clones, roughly 80% of which appear only once. CDR3 length equals 15 residues. The junction had 3 bases not matched to a gene; V was cut back by 6 bases and J by 0 bases. Germline CDR1 MNHEY, CDR2 SVGAGI. The chain has TRBV6-5 and TRBJ2-1; 9 bases are a match to TRBD2. The sample was peripheral blood. The clonotype was recovered from a woman aged 60-75 years with COVID-19, enrolled during active disease. DNA of the CDR3: TGTGCCAGCAGATGGACTAGCGACTCCTACAATGAGCAGTTCTTC. This encodes CASRWTSDSYNEQFF.